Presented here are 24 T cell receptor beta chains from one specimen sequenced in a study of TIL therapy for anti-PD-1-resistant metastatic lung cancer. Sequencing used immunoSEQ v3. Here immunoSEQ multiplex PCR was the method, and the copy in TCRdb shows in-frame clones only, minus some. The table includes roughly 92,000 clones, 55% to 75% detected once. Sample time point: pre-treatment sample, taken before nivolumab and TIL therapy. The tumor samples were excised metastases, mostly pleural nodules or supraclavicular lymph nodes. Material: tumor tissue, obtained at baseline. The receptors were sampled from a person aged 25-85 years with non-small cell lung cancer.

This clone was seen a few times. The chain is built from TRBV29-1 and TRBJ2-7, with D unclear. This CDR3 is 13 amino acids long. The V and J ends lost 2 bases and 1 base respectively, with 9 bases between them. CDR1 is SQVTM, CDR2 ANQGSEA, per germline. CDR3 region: CSVESERSYEQYF. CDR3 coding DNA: TGCAGCGTTGAAAGCGAACGGTCCTACGAGCAGTACTTC.

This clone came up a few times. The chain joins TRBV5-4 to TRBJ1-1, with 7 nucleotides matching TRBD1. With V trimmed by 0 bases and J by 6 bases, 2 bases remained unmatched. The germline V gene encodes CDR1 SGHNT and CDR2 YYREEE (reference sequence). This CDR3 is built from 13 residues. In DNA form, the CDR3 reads TGTGCCAGCAGCTTGGCCAGGGGGGCTGAAGCTTTCTTT. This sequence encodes CASSLARGAEAFF.

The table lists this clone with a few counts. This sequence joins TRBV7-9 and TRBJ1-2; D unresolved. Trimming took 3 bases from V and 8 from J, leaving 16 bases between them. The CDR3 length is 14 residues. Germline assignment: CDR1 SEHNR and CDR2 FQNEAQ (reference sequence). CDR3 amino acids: CASSFNSGLGGYTF. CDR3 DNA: TGTGCCAGCAGCTTTAACAGTGGTTTAGGGGGCTACACCTTC.

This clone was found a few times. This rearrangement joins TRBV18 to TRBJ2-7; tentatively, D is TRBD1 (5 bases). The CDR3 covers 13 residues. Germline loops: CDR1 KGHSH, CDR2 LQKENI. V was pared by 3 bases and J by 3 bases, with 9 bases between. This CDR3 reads CASSPDSYYEQYF. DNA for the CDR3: TGTGCCAGCTCACCTGACAGTTACTACGAGCAGTACTTC.

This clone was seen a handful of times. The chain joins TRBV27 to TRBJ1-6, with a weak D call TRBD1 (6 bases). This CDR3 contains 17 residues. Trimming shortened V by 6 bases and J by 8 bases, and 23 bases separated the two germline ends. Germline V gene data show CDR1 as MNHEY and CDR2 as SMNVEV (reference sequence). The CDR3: CASRRRPEGVGYSPLHF. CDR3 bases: TGTGCCAGCAGGCGTCGCCCTGAGGGGGTTGGATATTCACCCCTCCACTTT.

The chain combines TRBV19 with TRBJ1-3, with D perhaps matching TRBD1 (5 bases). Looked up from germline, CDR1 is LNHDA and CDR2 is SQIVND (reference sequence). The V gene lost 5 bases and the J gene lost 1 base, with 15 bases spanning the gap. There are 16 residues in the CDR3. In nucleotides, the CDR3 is TGTGCCAGTAGTCCCCGGGACGGATTGTCTGGAAACACCATATATTTT. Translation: CASSPRDGLSGNTIYF.

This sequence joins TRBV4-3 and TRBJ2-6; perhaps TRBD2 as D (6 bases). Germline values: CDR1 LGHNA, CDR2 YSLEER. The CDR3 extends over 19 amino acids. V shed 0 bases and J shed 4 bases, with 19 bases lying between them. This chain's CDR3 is CASSQDGGSSWTGANVLTF. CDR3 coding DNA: TGCGCCAGCAGCCAAGATGGGGGGTCCTCCTGGACCGGGGCCAACGTCCTGACTTTC.

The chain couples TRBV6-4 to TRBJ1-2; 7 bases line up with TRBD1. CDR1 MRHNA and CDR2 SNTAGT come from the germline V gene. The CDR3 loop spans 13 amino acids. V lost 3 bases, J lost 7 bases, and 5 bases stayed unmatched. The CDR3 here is CASSEQGSFGYTF. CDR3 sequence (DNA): TGTGCCAGCAGTGAACAGGGGAGCTTTGGCTACACCTTC.

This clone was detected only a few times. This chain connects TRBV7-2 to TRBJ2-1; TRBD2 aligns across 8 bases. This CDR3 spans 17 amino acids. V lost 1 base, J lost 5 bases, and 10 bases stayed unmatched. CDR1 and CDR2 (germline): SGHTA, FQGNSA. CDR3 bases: TGTGCCAGCAGCTTAGTACTCAGCGGGGGCCTAAACAATGAGCAGTTCTTC. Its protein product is CASSLVLSGGLNNEQFF. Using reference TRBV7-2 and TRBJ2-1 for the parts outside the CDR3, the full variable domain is GAGVSQSPSNKVTEKGKDVELRCDPISGHTALYWYRQSLGQGLEFLIYFQGNSAPDKSGLPSDRFSAERTGGSVSTLTIQRTQQEDSAVYLCASSLVLSGGLNNEQFFGPGTRLTVL.

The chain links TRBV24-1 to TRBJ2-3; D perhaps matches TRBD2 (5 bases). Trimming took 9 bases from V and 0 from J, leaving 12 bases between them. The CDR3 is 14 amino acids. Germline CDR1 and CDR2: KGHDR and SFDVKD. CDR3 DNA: TGTGCCACCCATACGGGGTTAAGCACAGATACGCAGTATTTT. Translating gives CATHTGLSTDTQYF.

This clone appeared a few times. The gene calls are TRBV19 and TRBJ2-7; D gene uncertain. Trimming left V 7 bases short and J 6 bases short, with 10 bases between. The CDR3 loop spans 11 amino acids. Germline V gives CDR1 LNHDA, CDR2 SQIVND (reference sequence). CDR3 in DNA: TGTGCCAGTACGTATAGGTCCGAGCAGTACTTC. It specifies CASTYRSEQYF.

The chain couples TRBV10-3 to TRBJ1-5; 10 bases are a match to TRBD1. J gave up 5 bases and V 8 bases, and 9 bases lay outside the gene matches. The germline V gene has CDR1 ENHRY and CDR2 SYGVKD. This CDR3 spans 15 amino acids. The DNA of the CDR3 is TGTGCCATCGGCGGGGGACAGGGGAGAGATCAGCCCCAGCATTTT. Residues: CAIGGGQGRDQPQHF.

Written as DNA, the CDR3 is TGTGCCAGCGGCGGGGGGACTCATCAGCCCCAGCATTTT. This encodes CASGGGTHQPQHF. The V and J genes are TRBV6-5 and TRBJ1-5, with D perhaps TRBD1 (5 bases). Germline V gene data show CDR1 as MNHEY and CDR2 as SVGAGI. The CDR3 covers 13 residues. The germline V and J ends were trimmed by 8 bases and 5 bases, with 13 bases remaining between them.

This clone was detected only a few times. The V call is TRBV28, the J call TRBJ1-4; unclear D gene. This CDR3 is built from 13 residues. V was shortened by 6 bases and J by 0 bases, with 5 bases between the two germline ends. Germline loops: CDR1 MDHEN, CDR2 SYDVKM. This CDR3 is CASRSPTNEKLFF. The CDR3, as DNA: TGTGCCAGCAGGTCTCCAACTAATGAAAAACTGTTTTTT.

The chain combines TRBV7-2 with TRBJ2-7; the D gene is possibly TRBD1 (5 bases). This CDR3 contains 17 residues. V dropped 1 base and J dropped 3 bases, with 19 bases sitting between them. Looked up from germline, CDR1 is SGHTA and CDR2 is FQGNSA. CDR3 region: CASSLGPPGFPLYEQYF. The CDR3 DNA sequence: TGTGCCAGCAGCTTAGGTCCCCCAGGGTTCCCCCTCTACGAGCAGTACTTC.

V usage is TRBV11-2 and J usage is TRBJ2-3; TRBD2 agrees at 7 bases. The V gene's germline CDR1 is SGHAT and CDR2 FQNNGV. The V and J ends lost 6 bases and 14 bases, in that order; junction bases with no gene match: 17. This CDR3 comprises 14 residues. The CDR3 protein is CASSLGQAAGAMYF. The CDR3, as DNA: TGTGCCAGCAGTTTGGGGCAGGCGGCGGGAGCGATGTATTTT.

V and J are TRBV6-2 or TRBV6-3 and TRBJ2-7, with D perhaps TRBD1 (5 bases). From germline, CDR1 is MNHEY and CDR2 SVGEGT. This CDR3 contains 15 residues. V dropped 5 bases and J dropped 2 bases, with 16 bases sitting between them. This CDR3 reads CASSPDRMVPYEQYF. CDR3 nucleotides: TGTGCCAGCAGTCCAGACAGAATGGTCCCCTACGAGCAGTACTTC.

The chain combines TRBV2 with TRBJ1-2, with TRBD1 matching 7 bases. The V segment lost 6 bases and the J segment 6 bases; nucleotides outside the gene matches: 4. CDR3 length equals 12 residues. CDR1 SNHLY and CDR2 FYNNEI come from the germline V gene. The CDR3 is CASRFDRDGYTF. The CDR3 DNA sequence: TGTGCCAGCAGATTTGACAGGGATGGCTACACCTTC.

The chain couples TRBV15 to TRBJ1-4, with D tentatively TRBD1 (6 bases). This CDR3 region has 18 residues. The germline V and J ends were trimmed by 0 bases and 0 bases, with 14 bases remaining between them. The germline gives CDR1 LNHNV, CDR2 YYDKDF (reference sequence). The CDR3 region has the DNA TGTGCCACCAGCAGAGATAGGAGGGGGTTTGCAACTAATGAAAAACTGTTTTTT. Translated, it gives CATSRDRRGFATNEKLFF. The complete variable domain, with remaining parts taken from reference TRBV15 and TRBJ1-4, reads DAMVIQNPRYQVTQFGKPVTLSCSQTLNHNVMYWYQQKSSQAPKLLFHYYDKDFNNEADTPDNFQSRRPNTSFCFLDIRSPGLGDTAMYLCATSRDRRGFATNEKLFFGSGTQLSVL.

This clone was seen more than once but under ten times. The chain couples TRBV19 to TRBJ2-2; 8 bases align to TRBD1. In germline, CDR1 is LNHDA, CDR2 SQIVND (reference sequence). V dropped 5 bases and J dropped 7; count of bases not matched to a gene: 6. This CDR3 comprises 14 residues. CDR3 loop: CASSSDRGGGELFF. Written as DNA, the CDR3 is TGTGCCAGTAGTTCAGACAGGGGCGGCGGGGAGCTGTTTTTT.

CDR3 residues: CASSQAGLAVLNEQFF. Written as DNA, the CDR3 is TGTGCCAGCAGCCAAGCAGGACTAGCGGTACTCAATGAGCAGTTCTTC. V usage is TRBV14 and J usage is TRBJ2-1; 10 positions agree with TRBD2. Germline CDR1 reads SGHDN; CDR2 reads FVKESK. J was trimmed by 6 bases and V by 1 base; bases with no gene match: 6. The CDR3 consists of 16 residues.

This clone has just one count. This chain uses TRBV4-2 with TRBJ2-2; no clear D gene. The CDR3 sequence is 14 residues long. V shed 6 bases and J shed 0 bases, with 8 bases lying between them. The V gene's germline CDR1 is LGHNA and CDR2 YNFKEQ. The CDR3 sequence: CASRSAPNTGELFF. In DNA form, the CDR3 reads TGTGCCAGCAGGTCGGCCCCGAACACCGGGGAGCTGTTTTTT.

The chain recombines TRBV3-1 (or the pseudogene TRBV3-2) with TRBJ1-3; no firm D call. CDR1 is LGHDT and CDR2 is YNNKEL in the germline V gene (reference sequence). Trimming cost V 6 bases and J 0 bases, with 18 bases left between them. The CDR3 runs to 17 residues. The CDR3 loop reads CASRYTAVQSSGNTIYF. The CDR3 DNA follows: TGTGCCAGCAGATATACGGCCGTACAGAGCTCTGGAAACACCATATATTTT.

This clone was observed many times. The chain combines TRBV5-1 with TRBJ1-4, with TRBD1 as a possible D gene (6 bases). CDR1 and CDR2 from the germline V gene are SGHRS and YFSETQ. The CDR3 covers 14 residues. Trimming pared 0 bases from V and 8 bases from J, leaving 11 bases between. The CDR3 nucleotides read TGCGCCAGCAGCTTGGAAGGGGGAGGCGAAAAACTGTTTTTT. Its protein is CASSLEGGGEKLFF. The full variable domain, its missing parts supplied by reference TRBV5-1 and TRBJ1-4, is KAGVTQTPRYLIKTRGQQVTLSCSPISGHRSVSWYQQTPGQGLQFLFEYFSETQRNKGNFPGRFSGRQFSNSRSEMNVSTLELGDSALYLCASSLEGGGEKLFFGSGTQLSVL.